Listed below are T cell receptor beta chains from one sample, sequenced in a study of blood T cell repertoires in COVID-19. Libraries were prepared by immunoSEQ multiplex PCR; TCRdb keeps only in-frame clonotypes and omits some of them. The sample shows roughly 150,000 clones, around 83% of them seen only once. Source material: peripheral blood. These receptors originate from a man between 65 and 85 years old who had recovered from COVID-19. CDR3s include the opening cysteine and the closing phenylalanine or tryptophan. A D gene is named only where the DNA matches it firmly. Part of the rows lack a size; the others show once, few, many or a class for expanded clones.

.,once,17,TRBV18,TRBJ2-1,CASSPETGSPGFRGQFF,TGTGCCAGCTCACCGGAAACGGGATCCCCCGGGTTCCGGGGGCAGTTCTTC
TRBD2,.,15,TRBV19,TRBJ2-7,CASSLFTSGSYEQYF,TGTGCCAGTAGTCTCTTTACTAGCGGGAGCTACGAGCAGTACTTC
TRBD1,.,19,TRBV15,TRBJ1-4,CATSRDPYQGGATNEKLFF,TGTGCCACCAGCAGAGATCCTTATCAGGGGGGTGCAACTAATGAAAAACTGTTTTTT
.,once,14,TRBV24-1,TRBJ1-4,CATSPGGTNEKLFF,TGTGCCACCAGTCCGGGGGGAACTAATGAAAAACTGTTTTTT
TRBD1,.,15,TRBV5-1,TRBJ1-2,CASSLGGQGFVGYTF,TGCGCCAGCAGCTTGGGCGGACAGGGTTTTGTTGGCTACACCTTC
TRBD1,.,15,TRBV19,TRBJ2-7,CASSLQGQATYEQYF,TGTGCCAGTAGTCTACAGGGACAGGCGACCTACGAGCAGTACTTC
TRBD1,.,14,TRBV10-1,TRBJ2-3,CASTADRATDTQYF,TGCGCCAGCACCGCGGACAGGGCGACAGATACGCAGTATTTT
TRBD1,.,13,TRBV9,TRBJ2-7,CASSVETGGEQYF,TGTGCCAGCAGCGTAGAAACAGGGGGCGAGCAGTACTTC
.,once,14,TRBV19,TRBJ1-4,CASRGGGTNEKLFF,TGTGCCTCCCGGGGGGGTGGAACTAATGAAAAACTGTTTTTT
.,once,12,TRBV6-5,TRBJ1-6,CASSSLYPPLHF,TGTGCCAGCAGCTCACTTTACCCACCCCTCCACTTT
TRBD2,once,14,TRBV7-2,TRBJ2-3,CASSYSGRSDTQYF,TGTGCCAGCAGCTATAGCGGGAGATCTGATACGCAGTATTTT
TRBD2,.,13,TRBV2,TRBJ2-7,CASSGTSVYEQYF,TGTGCCAGCAGCGGGACTAGCGTCTACGAGCAGTACTTC
.,.,14,TRBV27,TRBJ2-6,CASSYTSGANVLTF,TGTGCCAGCAGTTACACCTCTGGGGCCAACGTCCTGACTTTC
TRBD2,.,15,TRBV7-2,TRBJ2-7,CASSLSGTSIAEQYF,TGTGCCAGCAGCCTTTCCGGGACTAGCATTGCCGAGCAGTACTTC
TRBD2,.,17,TRBV20-1,TRBJ2-7,CSASWGHSGRGAGEQYF,TGCAGTGCTAGTTGGGGACATAGCGGGAGAGGGGCGGGGGAGCAGTACTTC
.,.,14,TRBV28,TRBJ1-2,CASSTPGQGYGYTF,TGTGCCAGCAGTACCCCAGGGCAGGGTTATGGCTACACCTTC
.,.,11,TRBV28,TRBJ1-1,CASTSSGSSFF,TGTGCCAGCACCTCAAGCGGGTCCTCTTTCTTT
.,once,17,TRBV9,TRBJ1-1,CASSGPRTRWGNTEAFF,TGTGCCAGCAGCGGCCCCCGGACTCGCTGGGGTAACACTGAAGCTTTCTTT
.,.,14,TRBV5-1,TRBJ2-3,CASSFGQAPYTQYF,TGCGCCAGCAGCTTCGGACAAGCCCCCTATACGCAGTATTTT
.,.,13,TRBV7-2,TRBJ2-1,CASRWLGYNEQFF,TGTGCCAGCAGGTGGCTAGGCTACAATGAGCAGTTCTTC
TRBD2,.,16,TRBV19,TRBJ2-2,CASSSQSGRLAGELFF,TGTGCCAGTAGTTCCCAGAGCGGGAGATTGGCCGGGGAGCTGTTTTTT
TRBD1,.,16,TRBV19,TRBJ2-7,CASSHRPGQGDYEQYF,TGTGCCAGTAGCCACAGACCGGGACAGGGAGACTACGAGCAGTACTTC
.,.,13,TRBV2,TRBJ2-5,CASRGGRQETQYF,TGTGCCAGCAGGGGGGGACGCCAAGAGACCCAGTACTTC
.,.,15,TRBV5-5,TRBJ1-2,CASSFPTGVNYGYTF,TGTGCCAGCAGCTTCCCGACTGGAGTTAACTATGGCTACACCTTC
TRBD2,.,16,TRBV24-1,TRBJ2-1,CATSDASGRDYNEQFF,TGTGCCACCAGTGATGCTAGCGGGAGGGATTACAATGAGCAGTTCTTC
.,.,13,TRBV28,TRBJ2-1,CASKRGSYNEQFF,TGTGCCAGCAAAAGGGGCTCCTACAATGAGCAGTTCTTC
TRBD1,once,14,TRBV5-4,TRBJ2-4,CASSATGSVDIQYF,TGTGCCAGCAGCGCGACAGGGTCGGTAGACATTCAGTACTTC
TRBD1,.,13,TRBV3-1/TRBV3-2,TRBJ2-4,CASSQGTGGIQYF,TGTGCCAGCAGCCAGGGGACAGGGGGCATTCAGTACTTC
TRBD1,.,16,TRBV10-3,TRBJ2-7,CAISEFPGQGDYEQYF,TGTGCCATCAGTGAGTTCCCGGGACAGGGGGACTACGAGCAGTACTTC
.,once,14,TRBV6-5,TRBJ2-3,CASSYSQGTDTQYF,TGTGCCAGCAGTTACAGTCAGGGCACAGATACGCAGTATTTT
TRBD1,.,15,TRBV6-5,TRBJ2-2,CASNQQGPNTGELFF,TGTGCCAGCAACCAACAGGGGCCTAACACCGGGGAGCTGTTTTTT
.,few,15,TRBV4-1,TRBJ1-5,CASSQEGNSNQPQHF,TGCGCCAGCAGCCAAGAGGGCAATAGCAATCAGCCCCAGCATTTT
.,.,14,TRBV5-1,TRBJ2-7,CASSLGTVSYEQYF,TGCGCCAGCAGCTTGGGAACGGTATCCTACGAGCAGTACTTC
.,.,16,TRBV21-1,TRBJ2-5,CASSNNTPRGLETQYF,TGTGCCAGCAGCAATAATACCCCCAGGGGGTTGGAGACCCAGTACTTC